What follows describes a single T cell receptor beta chain. This sample is part of a study of blood T cell repertoires in COVID-19. Measured with immunoSEQ multiplex PCR; TCRdb has only the in-frame clones, and not every one. The table includes approximately 270,000 clones, approximately 83% detected once. The TCR sequence derives from a woman aged 70-85 years with acute or convalescent COVID-19. The sample taken for sequencing was peripheral blood.

CDR3 region: CASSPATGEESPLHF. The CDR3 region has the DNA TGTGCCAGCTCACCAGCGACAGGGGAAGAGTCACCCCTCCACTTT. The rearrangement uses TRBV18 and TRBJ1-6, with 8 bases lining up with TRBD1. CDR1 KGHSH and CDR2 LQKENI come from the germline V gene. Germline trimming cut 2 bases from V and 10 bases from J; bases unmatched to any gene: 7. This CDR3 contains 15 residues.